These T cell receptor beta chains were read from a single sample in a study of T cells in Graves' hyperthyroidism and ophthalmopathy. TCRdb re-analysed the multiplex PCR reads in MiXCR, keeping a single row per CDR3 protein. The sample holds hundreds of thousands of distinct CDR3 sequences, about 16% seen once. The sequenced sample consisted of blood. The receptor source for this set is a middle-aged woman with Graves' ophthalmopathy. CDR3s include the opening cysteine and the closing phenylalanine or tryptophan. Each record gives: J gene, clone size, V gene, D gene, CDR3 DNA, CDR3 protein. D genes are given only for firm matches. Rows give clone size only sometimes, using once, few, many, or a class for an expanded clone.

J gene: TRBJ2-3; clone size: many; V gene: TRBV7-9; D gene: NA; CDR3 DNA: TGTGCCAGCAGGGCCCCGTCCACAGATACGCAGTATTTT; CDR3 protein: CASRAPSTDTQYF
J gene: TRBJ2-3; clone size: NA; V gene: TRBV9; D gene: TRBD1; CDR3 DNA: TGTGCCAGCAGCGTAGCATGGGACAGGGGCACAGATACGCAGTATTTT; CDR3 protein: CASSVAWDRGTDTQYF
J gene: TRBJ2-7; clone size: many; V gene: TRBV28; D gene: NA; CDR3 DNA: TGTGCCAGCAGTTCATCCCCGGGGGGCGGGTTTTACGAGCAGTACTTC; CDR3 protein: CASSSSPGGGFYEQYF
J gene: TRBJ1-2; clone size: many; V gene: TRBV7-8; D gene: NA; CDR3 DNA: TGTGCCAGCAGCCTATCCGTTTTTAGGTCCGGGTCCCCCTATGGCTACACCTTC; CDR3 protein: CASSLSVFRSGSPYGYTF
J gene: TRBJ2-1; clone size: many; V gene: TRBV5-1; D gene: TRBD1; CDR3 DNA: TGCGCCAGCAGCTTACCGGGACAGGGGGCAGGGGAGCAGTTCTTC; CDR3 protein: CASSLPGQGAGEQFF
J gene: TRBJ2-5; clone size: many; V gene: TRBV4-2; D gene: NA; CDR3 DNA: TGTGCCAGCAGCCAAGATCGGACTTATCAAGAGACCCAGTACTTC; CDR3 protein: CASSQDRTYQETQYF
J gene: TRBJ1-5; clone size: many; V gene: TRBV27; D gene: NA; CDR3 DNA: TGTGCCAGCAGTTTGCGGTTTAGCAATCAGCCCCAGCATTTT; CDR3 protein: CASSLRFSNQPQHF
J gene: TRBJ2-6; clone size: many; V gene: TRBV7-9; D gene: NA; CDR3 DNA: TGTGCCAGCAGCTTTTCAGAATCTGGGGCCAACGTCCTGACTTTC; CDR3 protein: CASSFSESGANVLTF
J gene: TRBJ2-1; clone size: many; V gene: TRBV7-3; D gene: TRBD1; CDR3 DNA: TGTGCCAGCAGCATTACAGGGGGCTACAATGAGCAGTTCTTC; CDR3 protein: CASSITGGYNEQFF
J gene: TRBJ2-2; clone size: many; V gene: TRBV6-1; D gene: NA; CDR3 DNA: TGTGCCAGCAGTGACCAGGGGGGGGCCGGGGAGCTGTTTTTT; CDR3 protein: CASSDQGGAGELFF
J gene: TRBJ2-2; clone size: NA; V gene: TRBV12-3/TRBV12-4; D gene: NA; CDR3 DNA: TGTGCCAGCACTCCTATGGGGGGTAGTACCGGGGAGCTGTTTTTT; CDR3 protein: CASTPMGGSTGELFF
J gene: TRBJ2-5; clone size: NA; V gene: TRBV7-2; D gene: TRBD2; CDR3 DNA: TGTGCCAGCAACATAGGGAGGACTAGCGGGAGGGCCGGGGAGACCCAGTACTTC; CDR3 protein: CASNIGRTSGRAGETQYF
J gene: TRBJ2-1; clone size: many; V gene: TRBV11-2; D gene: NA; CDR3 DNA: TGTGCCAGCAGCATTGGAGAAGGGTCCTACAATGAGCAGTTCTTC; CDR3 protein: CASSIGEGSYNEQFF
J gene: TRBJ2-7; clone size: many; V gene: TRBV20-1; D gene: NA; CDR3 DNA: TGCAGTGCTCCCCGCTCCTACGAGCAGTACTTC; CDR3 protein: CSAPRSYEQYF